Listed below are T cell receptor beta chains from one sample, sequenced in a study of shared clonotypes between healthy human individuals. Measured with immunoSEQ multiplex PCR; TCRdb has only the in-frame clones, and not every one. The table records around 600,000 clones, 95% to 98% of them present only once. The sequenced material came from naive CD8+ T cells sorted from blood. The receptors were sampled from a man aged 30-40 years in good health. Each CDR3 is given without its conserved first and last residue. Rows give clone size only sometimes, using once, few, many, or a class for an expanded clone.

TRBV7-6 | once | 11 | ASSLARGHEAF
TRBV30 | NA | 12 | AWSVGQGNQPQH
TRBV15 | NA | 15 | ATSREVRSVNTGELF
TRBV23-1 | NA | 13 | ASSPPRQGAGEQY
TRBV7-9 | NA | 10 | ASSLVPDTQY
TRBV27 | NA | 12 | ASSFGQGTTEAF
TRBV11-2 | NA | 11 | ASSPGVLDEQY
TRBV4-2 | NA | 12 | ASSQEAGYQPQH
TRBV28 | NA | 11 | ASSATDPYEQY
TRBV5-6 | few | 12 | ASSFSVGKNIQY
TRBV2 | NA | 11 | ASSRAGAGTQY
TRBV7-6 | NA | 13 | ASSPPLGPTGELF
TRBV9 | NA | 14 | ASSETGSLTDNEQF
TRBV27 | NA | 9 | ASGHYNEQF
TRBV5-1 | NA | 11 | ASSPRIDTEAF
TRBV27 | NA | 13 | ASSYRTGSNEKLF
TRBV12-5 | NA | 11 | ASGFSPKETQY
TRBV7-7 | NA | 14 | ASSLRTGGSYNEQF
TRBV6-5 | NA | 11 | ASTDRGGYEQY
TRBV7-9 | once | 14 | ASSLAWMGHNQPQH
TRBV5-4 | NA | 10 | ASSRDRGGYT
TRBV10-3 | NA | 11 | AIRGTGTYEQY
TRBV16 | NA | 12 | ASSQSGTDNEQF
TRBV9 | NA | 11 | VRTGTDSYEQY
TRBV4-3 | NA | 13 | ASSQASTGEGGYT
TRBV7-9 | NA | 13 | ASSPSGSIAYEQY
TRBV19 | NA | 17 | ASSIEEGGSTGGYNEQF
TRBV27 | NA | 12 | ASSLLGVQETQY
TRBV15 | NA | 13 | ATSNKGQGAYEQY
TRBV28 | NA | 11 | ASHPAGNTEAF
TRBV4-1 | once | 13 | ASSQAPSGYNEQF
TRBV7-9 | NA | 14 | ASSSSSGTGNTEAF
TRBV6-5 | NA | 11 | ASSYTAAEPQH
TRBV5-6 | NA | 10 | ASSPGGYEQY
TRBV2 | NA | 11 | ASRDSSNEKLF
TRBV27 | NA | 12 | ASSWRAGYNEQF
TRBV5-8 | NA | 13 | ASSLAIGGGDEQY
TRBV10-3 | NA | 12 | AIRTDILNTEAF
TRBV27 | NA | 13 | ASSPKDSFANEQF
TRBV7-9 | NA | 13 | ASSLPGAGAYEQY
TRBV7-9 | NA | 11 | ASSYDRAYEQY
TRBV27 | NA | 12 | ASSLGGISYEQY
TRBV29-1 | NA | 12 | SVPGRPSEDGYT
TRBV6-1 | NA | 12 | ASRPGLADNEQF
TRBV4-2 | NA | 13 | ASSQVPVSNQPQH
TRBV4-3 | NA | 13 | ASSQDSGSTDTQY
TRBV5-1 | NA | 10 | ASTSGRSEQY
TRBV29-1 | NA | 13 | SADGVDGYQETQY
TRBV4-3 | NA | 13 | ASSQGGLAKNIQY
TRBV10-3 | once | 11 | AIKREGVYEQY
TRBV29-1 | NA | 10 | SGGQWGYEQY
TRBV10-1 | NA | 14 | ASSESGTGNTGELF
TRBV5-6 | NA | 11 | ASSLGGTGELF
TRBV25-1 | NA | 15 | ASSGWTSGRTLETQY
TRBV11-2 | NA | 15 | ASSLGTSGIYTDTQY